These T cell receptor beta chains were read from a single sample in a study of beta chain features in type 1 diabetes. The method was immunoSEQ multiplex PCR; TCRdb's version includes in-frame clones alone and lacks a portion of them. The table has under 250,000 clones, approximately 13% seen once. The material sequenced was naive CD4+ T cells from blood. The source is a man aged 30 to 39 with type 1 diabetes. Both conserved end residues are part of each CDR3. The order of the fields is V gene, clone size, J gene, D gene, CDR3 DNA, CDR3 protein. A D gene is named only where the DNA matches it firmly. Expanded clones are given a class, and other clones once, few, many or no size at all.

v_gene: TRBV5-6
abundance: few
j_gene: TRBJ1-5
d_gene: .
CDR3nt: TGTGCCAGCAGCCCGGGACACTATAGCAATCAGCCCCAGCATTTT
CDR3aa: CASSPGHYSNQPQHF

v_gene: TRBV18
abundance: .
j_gene: TRBJ1-1
d_gene: TRBD1
CDR3nt: TGTGCCAGCTCACCATCCCAGGGGGCCGGGGACACTGAAGCTTTCTTT
CDR3aa: CASSPSQGAGDTEAFF

v_gene: TRBV2
abundance: .
j_gene: TRBJ2-7
d_gene: .
CDR3nt: TGTGCCAGCACCGAAGGGGGGGGAGGGCCCTACGAGCAGTACTTC
CDR3aa: CASTEGGGGPYEQYF

v_gene: TRBV5-1
abundance: .
j_gene: TRBJ2-5
d_gene: TRBD2
CDR3nt: TGCGCCAGCAGCCCACTAGCGGCACAAGAGACCCAGTACTTC
CDR3aa: CASSPLAAQETQYF

v_gene: TRBV11-3
abundance: few
j_gene: TRBJ2-3
d_gene: .
CDR3nt: TGTGCCAGCGCCCGCGCCAGGGCCCTGAACACAGATACGCAGTATTTT
CDR3aa: CASARARALNTDTQYF

v_gene: TRBV11-2
abundance: .
j_gene: TRBJ1-2
d_gene: TRBD1
CDR3nt: TGTGCCAGCAGCTCCGGCTCGGGCAGGGGGTTTCCAAACTATGGCTACACCTTC
CDR3aa: CASSSGSGRGFPNYGYTF

v_gene: TRBV10-3
abundance: few
j_gene: TRBJ1-1
d_gene: .
CDR3nt: TGTGCCATCAGTGAGGGCAGGGCGAACACTGAAGCTTTCTTT
CDR3aa: CAISEGRANTEAFF

v_gene: TRBV10-3
abundance: few
j_gene: TRBJ2-2
d_gene: .
CDR3nt: TGTGCCATCAGTGAGACGGGACAGAACACCGGGGAGCTGTTTTTT
CDR3aa: CAISETGQNTGELFF

v_gene: TRBV5-1
abundance: .
j_gene: TRBJ1-1
d_gene: .
CDR3nt: TGCGCCAGCAGCTCATATGCAAACCGGGGATATGAAGCTTTCTTT
CDR3aa: CASSSYANRGYEAFF

v_gene: TRBV19
abundance: .
j_gene: TRBJ1-2
d_gene: TRBD1
CDR3nt: TGTGCCAGTACCCGGACAGGGCCCGATAACTATGGCTACACCTTC
CDR3aa: CASTRTGPDNYGYTF

v_gene: TRBV23-1
abundance: .
j_gene: TRBJ2-7
d_gene: TRBD2
CDR3nt: TGCGCCATCCAACCCCTCGTGGCTAGCGGATCCTACGAGCAGTACTTC
CDR3aa: CAIQPLVASGSYEQYF

v_gene: TRBV7-9
abundance: .
j_gene: TRBJ1-6
d_gene: .
CDR3nt: TGTGCCAGCAGCAGGGGAGGGACACCCCTCCACTTT
CDR3aa: CASSRGGTPLHF

v_gene: TRBV18
abundance: .
j_gene: TRBJ1-2
d_gene: TRBD1
CDR3nt: TGTGCCAGCTCACCTCTGACCGGGACAGGGGGGACCTATGGCTACACCTTC
CDR3aa: CASSPLTGTGGTYGYTF

v_gene: TRBV7-9
abundance: .
j_gene: TRBJ2-1
d_gene: TRBD2
CDR3nt: TGTGCCAGCAGCTTATGGTCGGGGGTCGCGGGAGATTTCTACAATGAGCAGTTCTTC
CDR3aa: CASSLWSGVAGDFYNEQFF